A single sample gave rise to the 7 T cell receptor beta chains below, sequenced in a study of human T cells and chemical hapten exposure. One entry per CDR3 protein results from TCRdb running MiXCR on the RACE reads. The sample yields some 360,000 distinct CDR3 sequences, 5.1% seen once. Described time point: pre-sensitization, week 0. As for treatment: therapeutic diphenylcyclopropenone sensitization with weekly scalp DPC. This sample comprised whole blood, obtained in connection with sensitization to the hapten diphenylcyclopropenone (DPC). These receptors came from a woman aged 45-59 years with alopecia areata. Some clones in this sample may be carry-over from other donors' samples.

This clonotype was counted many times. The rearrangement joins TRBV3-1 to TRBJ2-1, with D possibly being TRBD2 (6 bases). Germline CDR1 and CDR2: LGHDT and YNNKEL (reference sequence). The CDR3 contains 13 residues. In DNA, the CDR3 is TGTGCTTCCACTCACGGGGGATACAATGAGCAGTTCTTC. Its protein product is CASTHGGYNEQFF.

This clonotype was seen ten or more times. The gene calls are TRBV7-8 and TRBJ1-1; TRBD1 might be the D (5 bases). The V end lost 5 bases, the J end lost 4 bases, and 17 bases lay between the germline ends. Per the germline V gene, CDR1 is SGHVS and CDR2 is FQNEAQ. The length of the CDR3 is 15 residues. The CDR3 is CASSPEASQGTEAFF. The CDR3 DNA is TGTGCCAGCAGCCCCGAGGCTTCGCAGGGCACTGAAGCTTTCTTT.

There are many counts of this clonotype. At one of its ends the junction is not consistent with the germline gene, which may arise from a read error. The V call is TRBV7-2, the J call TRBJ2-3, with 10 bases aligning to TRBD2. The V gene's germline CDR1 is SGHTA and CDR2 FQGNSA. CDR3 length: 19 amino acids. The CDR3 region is CASSLEPGLALPSTDTQYF. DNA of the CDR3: TGTGCCAGCAGTTTAGAACCGGGACTAGCGCTTCCTAGCACAGATACGCAGTATTTT.

CDR3 protein: CASKAAYNEQFF. In nucleotides, the CDR3 is TGTGCCAGCAAGGCAGCCTACAATGAGCAGTTCTTC. The gene calls are TRBV2 and TRBJ2-1; D remains unclear. This CDR3 comprises 12 residues. V was clipped by 7 bases and J by 2 bases, with 6 bases between them. The germline V gene has CDR1 SNHLY and CDR2 FYNNEI.

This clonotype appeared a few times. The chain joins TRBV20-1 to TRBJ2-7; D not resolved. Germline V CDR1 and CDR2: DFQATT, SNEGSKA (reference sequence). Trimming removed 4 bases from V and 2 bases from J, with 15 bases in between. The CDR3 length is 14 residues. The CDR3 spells CSANSGGDTYEQYF. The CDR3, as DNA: TGCAGTGCTAACTCAGGCGGCGATACCTACGAGCAGTACTTC.

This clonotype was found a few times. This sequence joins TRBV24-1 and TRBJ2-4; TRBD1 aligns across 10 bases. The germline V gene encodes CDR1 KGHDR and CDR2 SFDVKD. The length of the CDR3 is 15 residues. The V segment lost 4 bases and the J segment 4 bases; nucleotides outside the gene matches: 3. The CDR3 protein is CATSDSGQGKNIQYF. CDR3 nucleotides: TGTGCCACCAGTGACTCGGGACAGGGGAAAAACATTCAGTACTTC.

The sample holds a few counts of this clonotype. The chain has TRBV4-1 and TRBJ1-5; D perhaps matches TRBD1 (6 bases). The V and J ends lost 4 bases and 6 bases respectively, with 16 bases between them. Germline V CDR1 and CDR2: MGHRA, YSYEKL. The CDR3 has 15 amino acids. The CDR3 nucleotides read TGCGCCAGCAGCCGCTCTATGGGGGGCAGTCAGCCCCAGCATTTT. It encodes CASSRSMGGSQPQHF.